This T cell receptor (beta chain) was sequenced during a study of response to subunit inactivated influenza vaccine. Study-wide results and caveats: Authors suggested that a seasonal influenza vaccination recruits few new T cells each time.

TCRdb used MiXCR to reprocess the RT-PCR reads, holding one entry per CDR3 protein. This table has about 300,000 distinct CDR3 sequences, approximately 21% appearing once. This clonotype was detected only a few times. What it recognizes is unknown. The CDR3 runs 14 residues. CDR1 and CDR2 from the germline V gene are LGHNA and YSLEER. Trimming took 0 bases from V and 6 from J, leaving 12 bases between them. The source was PBMCs from blood, collected about 19 months after vaccination. The chain recombines TRBV4-3 with TRBJ2-7; no definite D call. The source is a man between 50 and 75 years old who received an inactivated influenza vaccine. The chain's CDR3 is CASSQDLVTAEQYF. The DNA of the CDR3 is TGCGCCAGCAGCCAAGATCTGGTGACGGCCGAGCAGTACTTC.